Listed below are T cell receptor beta chains from one sample, sequenced in a study of cytomegalovirus exposure and HLA in healthy donors. The data were produced by immunoSEQ multiplex PCR, yet TCRdb's version contains in-frame clones alone and is incomplete. Of under 200,000 clones in the sample, around 72% were seen once. The sequencing sample was made of PBMCs. The receptor source for this set is a woman in her fifties or sixties in good health and CMV-seropositive. CDR3s include the opening cysteine and the closing phenylalanine or tryptophan. The order of the fields is D gene, V gene, J gene, clone size, CDR3 DNA, CDR3 protein. D genes are given only for firm matches. Clone size is not always given. Where it is, it says once, few, many or a class for expanded clones.

.	TRBV28	TRBJ1-3	.	TGTGCCAGCAGCCCCTACCCTGGAAACACCATATATTTT	CASSPYPGNTIYF
TRBD1	TRBV19	TRBJ2-3	once	TGTGCCAGTAGACAGGACAGGGTTGGAGATACGCAGTATTTT	CASRQDRVGDTQYF
.	TRBV5-6	TRBJ1-1	.	TGTGCCAGCAGCTTCCCGAGGAACACTGAAGCTTTCTTT	CASSFPRNTEAFF
.	TRBV7-8	TRBJ1-5	.	TGTGCCAGCAGCCCCCCCGATCAGCCCCAGCATTTT	CASSPPDQPQHF
TRBD2	TRBV7-2	TRBJ2-5	.	TGTGCCAGCTCCGTACTAGCGGGGGAAGAGACCCAGTACTTC	CASSVLAGEETQYF
TRBD1	TRBV4-3	TRBJ1-2	.	TGCGCCAGCAGCCAAGAAGGGGGCACGAGGAGTAACTATGGCTACACCTTC	CASSQEGGTRSNYGYTF
.	TRBV5-1	TRBJ2-7	.	TGCGCCAGCAGCGCCGAACTTCCCTACGAGCAGTACTTC	CASSAELPYEQYF
.	TRBV9	TRBJ1-4	.	TGTGCCAGCAGCGTTCAGGATACCAGGGGAAAACTGTTTTTT	CASSVQDTRGKLFF
.	TRBV19	TRBJ1-5	.	TGTGCCAGTAGTATAACGGGACAAAAGCATTTT	CASSITGQKHF
.	TRBV6-1	TRBJ1-2	.	TGTGCCAGCAGTGGGACGACAGTTTATGGCTACACCTTC	CASSGTTVYGYTF
TRBD1	TRBV7-2	TRBJ1-5	.	TGTGCCAGCAGCTTAGCTACGGGACAGGGAAGGTATCAGCCCCAGCATTTT	CASSLATGQGRYQPQHF
.	TRBV7-9	TRBJ2-1	.	TGTGCCAGCAGCTCCGGCGGGACGTTCTACAATGAGCAGTTCTTC	CASSSGGTFYNEQFF
.	TRBV2	TRBJ2-7	.	TGTGCCAGCATTCGGGACTCAAACTACGAGCAGTACTTC	CASIRDSNYEQYF
.	TRBV10-3	TRBJ2-6	.	TGTGCCATCAGTGAGTCGATTAGCTCTGGGGCCAACGGCCTGACTTTC	CAISESISSGANGLTF
TRBD2	TRBV6-6	TRBJ2-1	.	TGTGCCAGCAGTTACCCCGGGACTAGACTAGGGGAGCAGTTCTTC	CASSYPGTRLGEQFF
.	TRBV19	TRBJ1-2	.	TGTGCCAGTAGTTTGATAGCGGAGGAAGTCTCTGGCTACACCTTC	CASSLIAEEVSGYTF
.	TRBV11-2	TRBJ1-1	few	TGTGCCAGCAGCTTGTCGGGGGGCACTGAAGCTTTCTTT	CASSLSGGTEAFF
TRBD1	TRBV30	TRBJ1-2	.	TGTGCCTGGAGTATAAACCTACAGGGGGCCGAGGGCTACACCTTC	CAWSINLQGAEGYTF
.	TRBV4-3	TRBJ2-1	.	TGCGCCAGCAGCCAAGGGAGTAGCGGTTCTTCCTACAATGAGCAGTTCTTC	CASSQGSSGSSYNEQFF
.	TRBV9	TRBJ2-3	once	TGTGCCAGCAGCGTAGAAGGTGGGGGCGGGAGAACAGATACGCAGTATTTT	CASSVEGGGGRTDTQYF
.	TRBV18	TRBJ2-7	once	TGTGCCAGCTCCCCTGACAGGATGCGTTACGAGCAGTACTTC	CASSPDRMRYEQYF
TRBD2	TRBV9	TRBJ2-2	few	TGTGCCAGCAGCGTCGGACTAGCGGGGGGGATCCCCCCGGGCACCGGGGAGCTGTTTTTT	CASSVGLAGGIPPGTGELFF
.	TRBV6-5	TRBJ2-7	.	TGTGCCAGCTCCCCAGGGATTATGACCCACGAGCAGTACTTC	CASSPGIMTHEQYF
TRBD2	TRBV5-1	TRBJ2-3	.	TGCGCCAGCAGCTTGAGGAGGGGGCTAGCGGGATTGGATACGCAGTATTTT	CASSLRRGLAGLDTQYF
.	TRBV7-2	TRBJ2-1	.	TGTGCCAGCAGCATCCGGGGAGAGTACTACAATGAGCAGTTCTTC	CASSIRGEYYNEQFF
.	TRBV19	TRBJ1-2	.	TGTGCCAGTACCAAGGGAAGGGAGAACTATGGCTACACCTTC	CASTKGRENYGYTF
TRBD1	TRBV7-8	TRBJ1-1	.	TGTGCCAGCAGCTTGGGGGGACAGGGCTCCGGGTGGGCTTTCTTT	CASSLGGQGSGWAFF
.	TRBV9	TRBJ2-7	.	TGTGCCAGCAGCGGGGGAACAGGAACCTACGAGCAGTACTTC	CASSGGTGTYEQYF
TRBD2	TRBV5-6	TRBJ2-1	.	TGTGCCAGCAGCTTAAAAAGGGACTATCGCCGGGATGAGCAGTTCTTC	CASSLKRDYRRDEQFF
TRBD1	TRBV10-3	TRBJ1-1	.	TGTGCCTCCTCCCAGGGGGTGTCGGGCTTGAACACTGAAGCTTTCTTT	CASSQGVSGLNTEAFF
.	TRBV6-4	TRBJ1-2	once	TGTGCCAGCAGTTTTCTGGGGGGTCAGCCGCTCTATGGCTACACCTTC	CASSFLGGQPLYGYTF
.	TRBV11-3	TRBJ2-4	.	TGTGCCAGCAGCTTAGATAGCAATTCCGCCTCCAGTCAGTACTTC	CASSLDSNSASSQYF
TRBD2	TRBV9	TRBJ2-3	.	TGTGCCAGCAGCCCCGACCGGGGAGGGGGCACAGATACGCAGTATTTT	CASSPDRGGGTDTQYF
TRBD2	TRBV6-6	TRBJ2-5	.	TGTGCCAGCAGTGGGACTAGCGGGAGGGCGGAGACCCAGTACTTC	CASSGTSGRAETQYF
.	TRBV7-8	TRBJ1-6	.	TGTGCCAGCCGCCCGGCGGGGGGAAGTGGTTCACCCCTCCACTTT	CASRPAGGSGSPLHF
TRBD1	TRBV25-1	TRBJ1-1	.	TGTGCCAGCTCACGACAGGGCGACACTGAAGCTTTCTTT	CASSRQGDTEAFF
.	TRBV9	TRBJ2-3	.	TGTGCCAGCAGCCTCCGGAGTGCCACAGATACGCAGTATTTT	CASSLRSATDTQYF
TRBD2	TRBV4-3	TRBJ2-1	.	TGCGCCAGCAGCCAACTTTATAGCGGGGGCCACAATGAGCAGTTCTTC	CASSQLYSGGHNEQFF
.	TRBV10-3	TRBJ1-1	few	TGTGCCATCAGCCTTTCGTTGAACACTGAAGCTTTCTTT	CAISLSLNTEAFF
TRBD1	TRBV5-6	TRBJ2-7	.	TGTGCCAGCAGCTTGGCCCTACAGGGGTCCTACGAGCAGTACTTC	CASSLALQGSYEQYF
.	TRBV9	TRBJ1-2	once	TGTGCCAGCAGCGGAGTAGTGCCGGGAGGGGGCTACACCTTC	CASSGVVPGGGYTF
.	TRBV5-6	TRBJ2-3	.	TGTGCCAGCAGCTTGGGGGGGCTCATACAATTGCAGTATTTT	CASSLGGLIQLQYF
TRBD1	TRBV5-8	TRBJ1-1	.	TGTGCCAGCAGTTTAACGACAGGGAGGAACACTGAAGCTTTCTTT	CASSLTTGRNTEAFF